The rows below give T cell receptor beta chains drawn from one sample of a study of T cell responses to AZD1222 COVID-19 vaccine. Profiling relied on immunoSEQ multiplex PCR, and the TCRdb table lists in-frame clones only, not all of them. The table includes about 94,000 clones, roughly 90% detected once. Material: peripheral blood, obtained 28 days after the second AZD1222 dose. The receptors stem from an adult who received the AZD1222 COVID-19 vaccine. The CDR3 runs from the conserved cysteine through the conserved F or W. Each record gives: J gene, D gene, clone size, V gene, CDR3 protein, CDR3 DNA. D genes are given only for firm matches. For some rows the clone size is stated as once, few or many, or as a class when expanded; others skip it.

TRBJ2-7,TRBD1,-,TRBV5-1,CASSWDRGPYEQYF,TGCGCCAGCAGCTGGGACAGGGGTCCCTACGAGCAGTACTTC
TRBJ1-2,-,-,TRBV6-5,CASSYAGDYGYTF,TGTGCCAGCAGTTACGCAGGGGACTATGGCTACACCTTC
TRBJ2-3,-,-,TRBV6-4,CASSDGQGTDTQYF,TGTGCCAGCAGTGATGGGCAGGGCACAGATACGCAGTATTTT
TRBJ2-7,-,-,TRBV18,CASSPGPYPYEQYF,TGTGCCAGCTCACCGGGCCCCTATCCCTACGAGCAGTACTTC
TRBJ2-3,TRBD2,-,TRBV27,CASSLRLAGDQYF,TGTGCCAGCAGTTTGAGGCTAGCGGGGGATCAGTATTTT
TRBJ1-4,-,-,TRBV28,CASSFFGQNNEKLFF,TGTGCCAGCAGTTTCTTCGGACAGAATAATGAAAAACTGTTTTTT
TRBJ2-3,TRBD2,-,TRBV5-1,CASSFKREVGDTQYF,TGCGCCAGCAGCTTTAAGCGGGAGGTTGGAGATACGCAGTATTTT
TRBJ1-4,-,-,TRBV21-1,CASGKIKKTTGTGPTNEKLFF,TGTGCCAGCGGAAAAATTAAGAAGACTACCGGGACAGGGCCAACTAATGAAAAACTGTTTTTT
TRBJ1-2,TRBD1,-,TRBV20-1,CSASVEQGAPYYGYTF,TGCAGTGCTAGTGTCGAACAGGGGGCGCCTTACTATGGCTACACCTTC
TRBJ2-3,TRBD1,once,TRBV28,CASSSYGTGEDTQYF,TGTGCCAGCAGTTCATACGGGACAGGGGAAGATACGCAGTATTTT
TRBJ1-2,TRBD1,-,TRBV7-2,CASSLQGAEGYTF,TGTGCCAGCAGTTTACAGGGGGCGGAGGGCTACACCTTC
TRBJ2-7,-,-,TRBV6-1,CASSEEAGRVDEQYF,TGTGCCAGCAGTGAAGAAGCCGGCAGGGTAGACGAGCAGTACTTC
TRBJ2-7,-,-,TRBV19,CASSRDTAYEQYF,TGTGCCAGTAGTAGGGACACTGCATACGAGCAGTACTTC
TRBJ1-2,TRBD1,-,TRBV5-5,CASSLNLPGTGGGYTF,TGTGCCAGCAGCTTAAACTTACCCGGGACAGGAGGGGGCTACACCTTC
TRBJ2-2,-,-,TRBV30,CAWSLRGAERTGELFF,TGTGCCTGGAGTTTACGGGGGGCGGAGAGGACCGGGGAGCTGTTTTTT
TRBJ1-1,-,-,TRBV18,CASSQTENTEAFF,TGTGCCAGCTCACAAACGGAGAACACTGAAGCTTTCTTT
TRBJ1-1,-,-,TRBV11-3,CASSLDSPAEAFF,TGTGCCAGCAGCTTAGATTCCCCGGCAGAAGCTTTCTTT
TRBJ1-2,-,-,TRBV30,CAWTQWEVSYGYTF,TGTGCCTGGACCCAATGGGAGGTTTCGTATGGCTACACCTTC
TRBJ1-6,-,-,TRBV5-6,CASSLRTNNSPLHF,TGTGCCAGCAGCTTGAGGACAAATAATTCACCCCTCCACTTT
TRBJ2-2,TRBD1,-,TRBV7-8,CASSLLIGQGDTGELFF,TGTGCCAGCAGCCTATTAATCGGACAGGGCGACACCGGGGAGCTGTTTTTT
TRBJ2-5,-,-,TRBV5-5,CASSFGGTLAQETQYF,TGTGCCAGCAGCTTTGGGGGGACTTTAGCGCAAGAGACCCAGTACTTC
TRBJ2-3,-,-,TRBV4-3,CASSQDGVASTDTQYF,TGCGCCAGCAGCCAAGACGGGGTTGCTAGCACAGATACGCAGTATTTT
TRBJ1-3,-,-,TRBV9,CASSVSVDGSSGNTIYF,TGTGCCAGCAGCGTGTCGGTGGACGGAAGCTCTGGAAACACCATATATTTT
TRBJ2-3,TRBD2,-,TRBV18,CASSRTGTSGRTDTQYF,TGTGCCAGCTCACGGACCGGGACTAGCGGGAGAACAGATACGCAGTATTTT
TRBJ2-7,TRBD2,-,TRBV15,CATSREYPGLAGVYEQYF,TGTGCCACCAGCAGAGAATACCCGGGACTAGCGGGGGTCTACGAGCAGTACTTC
TRBJ1-2,-,-,TRBV3-1/TRBV3-2,CASSQDLTAARGYTF,TGTGCCAGCAGCCAAGATTTAACAGCCGCCAGGGGCTACACCTTC
TRBJ1-1,TRBD1,-,TRBV7-2,CASSLALQGAWRTEAFF,TGTGCCAGCAGCTTAGCCTTGCAGGGGGCCTGGAGGACTGAAGCTTTCTTT
TRBJ1-3,-,-,TRBV30,CAWSDPRRAGNTIYF,TGTGCCTGGAGTGACCCAAGACGAGCTGGAAACACCATATATTTT
TRBJ2-7,TRBD1,-,TRBV5-1,CASSLSRGLYEQYF,TGCGCCAGCAGCTTATCCAGGGGGCTCTACGAGCAGTACTTC
TRBJ1-6,-,-,TRBV5-1,CASSPAAGNYNSPLHF,TGCGCCAGCAGCCCGGCGGCAGGGAATTATAATTCACCCCTCCACTTT
TRBJ2-3,-,-,TRBV13,CASSLGGRGTSTDTQYF,TGTGCCAGCAGCTTAGGCGGGCGGGGAACTAGCACAGATACGCAGTATTTT
TRBJ1-2,-,-,TRBV5-5,CASSFGDIYGYTF,TGTGCCAGCAGCTTCGGAGACATCTATGGCTACACCTTC
TRBJ1-5,TRBD1,-,TRBV10-3,CAATGGLNQPQHF,TGTGCCGCAACAGGGGGGCTCAATCAGCCCCAGCATTTT
TRBJ1-2,-,once,TRBV6-5,CASSYSVYYGYTF,TGTGCCAGCAGTTATTCCGTATACTATGGCTACACCTTC
TRBJ2-7,TRBD1,-,TRBV6-5,CASSRDRDSYEQYF,TGTGCCAGCAGCCGGGACAGGGATTCCTACGAGCAGTACTTC
TRBJ2-5,-,few,TRBV27,CASSSLGSETQYF,TGTGCCAGCAGTTCTCTTGGGTCAGAGACCCAGTACTTC
TRBJ2-6,TRBD1,-,TRBV27,CASSFQGRGGANVLTF,TGTGCCAGCAGTTTTCAAGGCAGGGGGGGGGCCAACGTCCTGACTTTC
TRBJ2-7,TRBD1,-,TRBV5-6,CASSFFATGGYEQYF,TGTGCCAGCAGCTTTTTCGCGACAGGGGGCTACGAGCAGTACTTC
TRBJ1-5,-,few,TRBV29-1,CSVATGGTIDPQHF,TGCAGCGTAGCGACAGGCGGCACCATCGATCCCCAGCATTTT
TRBJ1-2,-,-,TRBV5-4,CATAEGWNYGYTF,TGTGCCACCGCTGAGGGATGGAACTATGGCTACACCTTC
TRBJ2-7,-,once,TRBV18,CASSEGASYEQYF,TGTGCCAGCTCGGAGGGGGCTTCCTACGAGCAGTACTTC
TRBJ1-1,-,-,TRBV6-5,CASSYLDNTEAFF,TGTGCCAGCAGTTACCTTGATAACACTGAAGCTTTCTTT
TRBJ1-4,-,-,TRBV5-1,CASSGDAGREKLFF,TGCGCCAGCAGCGGGGACGCCGGCCGGGAAAAACTGTTTTTT
TRBJ1-5,-,once,TRBV2,CASSEDRVGNQPQHF,TGTGCCAGCAGTGAAGACAGGGTGGGCAATCAGCCCCAGCATTTT
TRBJ2-1,TRBD2,-,TRBV2,CASSYGEGSNYNEQFF,TGTGCCAGCAGTTACGGGGAGGGGTCAAACTACAATGAGCAGTTCTTC
TRBJ2-6,-,once,TRBV12-3/TRBV12-4,CASSLQANVLTF,TGTGCCAGCAGTCTCCAGGCCAACGTCCTGACTTTC
TRBJ2-7,-,-,TRBV29-1,CSVVQFSSYEQYF,TGCAGCGTTGTACAGTTCAGCTCCTACGAGCAGTACTTC
TRBJ1-4,-,-,TRBV30,CAWSVNREKLFF,TGTGCCTGGAGTGTAAACAGGGAAAAACTGTTTTTT